The clone carrying this T cell receptor beta chain was counted only a few times. Its matching antigen is unknown. In the PCR, 60 Vbeta and 13 Jbeta primers were used. This table comes from immunoSEQ multiplex PCR, and its TCRdb copy is limited to in-frame clones, with some not included. This table has 95,000 to 130,000 clones, over 8% appearing once. V gave up 2 bases and J gave up 4 bases; unmatched junction bases: 9. Germline V lookup: CDR1 SGDLS, CDR2 YYNGEE. The CDR3 has 17 residues. The sample originates from a study of cytomegalovirus exposure and HLA in healthy donors. Overall study results and limits: Using a false discovery rate of 0.05, a later analysis showed that 16,951 TCR beta sequences were associated with HLA alleles. Some V segments (TRBV6-2 and TRBV6-3 among them) were excluded as indistinguishable.

The chain joins TRBV9 to TRBJ1-5; 10 nucleotides line up with TRBD1. This TCR came from a man aged 30 to 39 in good health and CMV-seronegative. The source material was PBMCs. The CDR3 loop is CASSVGPTGQGNQPQHF. The DNA of the CDR3 is TGTGCCAGCAGCGTCGGCCCGACGGGACAGGGGAATCAGCCCCAGCATTTT.